The clone carrying this T cell receptor (beta chain) was seen more than once but under ten times. Its cognate antigen is unknown. The split of CD4+ cells yielded CD45RA+ naive and CD45RA-negative memory subsets. This entry belongs to a study of shared clonotypes between healthy human individuals. Background on the study: The people who gave samples were two women and a few men aged 18 to 49.

The study, taken as a whole, reports: Naive subsets usually exceeded memory subsets in estimated richness.

The CDR3 contains 15 residues. Germline values: CDR1 SNHLY, CDR2 FYNNEI. Trimming cost V 3 bases and J 5 bases; bases outside gene matches: 7. For every subset, genomic DNA was evenly distributed across several immunoSEQ plates. Repertoires were generated with immunoSEQ multiplex PCR, while TCRdb's copy carries only in-frame clones and drops some. The sample has about 1 million clones, about 76% seen once. This clonotype originated in a man between 18 and 35 years old in good health. The sample taken for sequencing was memory CD4+ T cells sorted from blood. The subset: CD45RA-negative fraction. The chain uses TRBV2 and TRBJ1-1; 9 bases align to TRBD1. CDR3 nucleotide sequence: TGTGCCAGCAGTGACCATGACAGGGGGAATACTGAAGCTTTCTTT. Protein sequence: CASSDHDRGNTEAFF.